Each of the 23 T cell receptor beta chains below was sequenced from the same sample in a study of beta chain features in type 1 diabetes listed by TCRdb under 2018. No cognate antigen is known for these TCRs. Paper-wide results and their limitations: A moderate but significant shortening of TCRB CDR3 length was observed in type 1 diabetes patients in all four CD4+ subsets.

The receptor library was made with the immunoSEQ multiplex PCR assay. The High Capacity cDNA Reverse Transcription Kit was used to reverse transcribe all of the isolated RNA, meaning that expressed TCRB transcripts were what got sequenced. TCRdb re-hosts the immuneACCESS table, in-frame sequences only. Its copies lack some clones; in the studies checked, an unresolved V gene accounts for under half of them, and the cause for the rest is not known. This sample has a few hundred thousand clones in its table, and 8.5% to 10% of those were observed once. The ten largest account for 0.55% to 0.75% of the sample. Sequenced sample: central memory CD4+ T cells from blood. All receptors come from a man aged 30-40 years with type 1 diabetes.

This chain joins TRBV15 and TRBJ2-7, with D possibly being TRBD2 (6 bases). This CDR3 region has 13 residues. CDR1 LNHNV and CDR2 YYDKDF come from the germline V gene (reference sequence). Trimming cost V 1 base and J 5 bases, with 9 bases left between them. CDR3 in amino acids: CATSRAAGNEQYF. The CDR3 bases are TGTGCCACCAGCAGAGCGGCGGGGAACGAGCAGTACTTC.

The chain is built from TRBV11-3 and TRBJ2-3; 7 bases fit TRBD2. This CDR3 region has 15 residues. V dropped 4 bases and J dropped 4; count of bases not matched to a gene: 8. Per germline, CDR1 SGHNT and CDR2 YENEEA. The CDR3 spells CASSSSGTNADTQYF. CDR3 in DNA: TGTGCCAGCAGCTCAAGCGGGACTAACGCAGATACGCAGTATTTT.

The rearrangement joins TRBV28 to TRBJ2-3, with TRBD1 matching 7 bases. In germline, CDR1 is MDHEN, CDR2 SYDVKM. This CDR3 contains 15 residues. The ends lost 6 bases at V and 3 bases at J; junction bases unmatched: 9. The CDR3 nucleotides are TGTGCCAGCAGACACTCAGGGGGAAGTACAGATACGCAGTATTTT. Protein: CASRHSGGSTDTQYF.

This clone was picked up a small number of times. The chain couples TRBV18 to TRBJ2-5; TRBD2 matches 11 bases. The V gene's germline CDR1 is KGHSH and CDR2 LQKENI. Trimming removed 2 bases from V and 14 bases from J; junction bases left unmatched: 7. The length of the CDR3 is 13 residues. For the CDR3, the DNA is TGTGCCAGCTCACCAAGTGGGACTAGCGGCAGATACTTC. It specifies CASSPSGTSGRYF. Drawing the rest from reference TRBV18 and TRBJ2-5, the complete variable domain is NAGVMQNPRHLVRRRGQEARLRCSPMKGHSHVYWYRQLPEEGLKFMVYLQKENIIDESGMPKERFSAEFPKEGPSILRIQQVVRGDSAAYFCASSPSGTSGRYFGPGTRLLVL.

CDR3 region: CASSPPGGRAAGTQYF. In nucleotides, the CDR3 is TGTGCCAGCAGCCCTCCGGGCGGGAGGGCCGCCGGGACCCAGTACTTC. This chain uses TRBV7-2 with TRBJ2-5; TRBD2 agrees at 9 bases. The CDR3 is made up of 16 amino acids. The V and J ends lost 5 bases and 7 bases, in that order; junction bases with no gene match: 14. The germline gives CDR1 SGHTA, CDR2 FQGNSA.

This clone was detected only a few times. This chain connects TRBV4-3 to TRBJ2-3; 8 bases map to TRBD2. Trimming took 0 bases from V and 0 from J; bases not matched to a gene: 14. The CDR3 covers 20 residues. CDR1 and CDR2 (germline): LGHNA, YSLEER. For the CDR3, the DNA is TGCGCCAGCAGCCAAGATCAGGGGCTAGCGGGTTTTTCTAGCACAGATACGCAGTATTTT. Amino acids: CASSQDQGLAGFSSTDTQYF.

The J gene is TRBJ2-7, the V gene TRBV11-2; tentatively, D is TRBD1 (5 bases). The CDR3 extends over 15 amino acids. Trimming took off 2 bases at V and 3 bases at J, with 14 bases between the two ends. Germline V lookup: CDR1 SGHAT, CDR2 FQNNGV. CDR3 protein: CASSLSTAGNYEQYF. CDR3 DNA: TGTGCCAGCAGCTTATCGACGGCAGGGAACTACGAGCAGTACTTC.

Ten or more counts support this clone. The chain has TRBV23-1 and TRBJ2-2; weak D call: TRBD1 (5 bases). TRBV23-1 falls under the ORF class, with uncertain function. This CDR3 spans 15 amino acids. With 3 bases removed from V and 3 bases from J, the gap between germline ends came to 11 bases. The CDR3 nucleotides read TGCGCCAGCAGTCAGCAGACAGAGTACACCGGGGAGCTGTTTTTT. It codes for CASSQQTEYTGELFF.

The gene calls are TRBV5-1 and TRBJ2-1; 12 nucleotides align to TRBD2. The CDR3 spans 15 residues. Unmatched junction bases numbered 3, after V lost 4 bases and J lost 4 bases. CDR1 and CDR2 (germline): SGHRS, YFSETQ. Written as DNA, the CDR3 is TGCGCCAGCAGCGAAGGGACTAGCGGGTACAATGAGCAGTTCTTC. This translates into CASSEGTSGYNEQFF.

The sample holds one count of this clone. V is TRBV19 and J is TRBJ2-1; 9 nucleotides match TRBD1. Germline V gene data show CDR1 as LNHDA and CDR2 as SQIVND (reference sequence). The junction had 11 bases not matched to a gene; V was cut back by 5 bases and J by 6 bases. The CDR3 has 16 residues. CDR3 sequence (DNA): TGTGCCAGTAGTGGGACAGGGTTTCTCTACTCCAATGAGCAGTTCTTC. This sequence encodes CASSGTGFLYSNEQFF.

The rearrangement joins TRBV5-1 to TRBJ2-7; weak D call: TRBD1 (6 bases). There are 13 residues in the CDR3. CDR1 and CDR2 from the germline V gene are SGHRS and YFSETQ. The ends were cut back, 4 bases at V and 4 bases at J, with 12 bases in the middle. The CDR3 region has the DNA TGCGCCAGCAGCCAACACAGGGAATACGAGCAGTACTTC. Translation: CASSQHREYEQYF.

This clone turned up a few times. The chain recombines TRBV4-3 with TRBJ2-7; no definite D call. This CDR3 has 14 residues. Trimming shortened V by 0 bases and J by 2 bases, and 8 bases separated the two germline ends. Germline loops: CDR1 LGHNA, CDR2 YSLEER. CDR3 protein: CASSQDIQAYEQYF. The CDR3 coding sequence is TGCGCCAGCAGCCAAGATATCCAGGCCTACGAGCAGTACTTC.

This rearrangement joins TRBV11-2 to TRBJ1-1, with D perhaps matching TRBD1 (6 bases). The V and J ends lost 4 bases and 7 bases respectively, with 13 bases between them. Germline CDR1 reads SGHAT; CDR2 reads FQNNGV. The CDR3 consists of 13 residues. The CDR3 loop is CASSSHRANEAFF. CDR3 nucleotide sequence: TGTGCCAGCAGCTCCCACAGGGCGAATGAAGCTTTCTTT.

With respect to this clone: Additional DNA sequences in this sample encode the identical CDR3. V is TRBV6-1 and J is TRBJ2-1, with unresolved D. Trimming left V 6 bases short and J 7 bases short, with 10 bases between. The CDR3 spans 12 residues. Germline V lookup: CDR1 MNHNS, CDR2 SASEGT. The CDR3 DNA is TGTGCCAGCAGCCCTGCGCATAATGAGCAGTTCTTC. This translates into CASSPAHNEQFF.

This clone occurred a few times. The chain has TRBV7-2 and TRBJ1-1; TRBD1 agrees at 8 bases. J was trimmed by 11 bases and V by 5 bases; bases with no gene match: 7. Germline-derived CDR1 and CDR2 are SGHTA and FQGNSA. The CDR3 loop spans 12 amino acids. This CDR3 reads CASSIQGVSAFF. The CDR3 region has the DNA TGTGCCAGCAGCATACAGGGGGTATCGGCTTTCTTT.

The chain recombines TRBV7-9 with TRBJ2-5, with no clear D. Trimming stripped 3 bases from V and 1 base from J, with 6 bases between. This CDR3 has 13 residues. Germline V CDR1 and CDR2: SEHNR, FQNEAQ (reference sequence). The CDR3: CASSFNSQETQYF. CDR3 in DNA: TGTGCCAGCAGCTTTAACAGCCAAGAGACCCAGTACTTC.

This CDR3 reads CASSPGRSSYEQYF. CDR3 coding DNA: TGTGCCAGCAGTCCAGGGCGCAGCTCCTACGAGCAGTACTTC. The chain combines TRBV6-5 with TRBJ2-7; TRBD1 is a possible D gene (5 bases). CDR3 length equals 14 residues. CDR1 and CDR2 (germline): MNHEY, SVGAGI. V lost 5 bases, J lost 0 bases, and 11 bases lay in between.

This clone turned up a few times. CDR3 coding DNA: TGTGCCATTCTGACAGGGTATAACACTGAAGCTTTCTTT. Translated: CAILTGYNTEAFF. V and J are TRBV28 and TRBJ1-1, with TRBD1 identical over 7 bases. Germline CDR1 MDHEN, CDR2 SYDVKM. This CDR3 is built from 13 residues. Germline trimming cut 10 bases from V and 2 bases from J; bases unmatched to any gene: 7.

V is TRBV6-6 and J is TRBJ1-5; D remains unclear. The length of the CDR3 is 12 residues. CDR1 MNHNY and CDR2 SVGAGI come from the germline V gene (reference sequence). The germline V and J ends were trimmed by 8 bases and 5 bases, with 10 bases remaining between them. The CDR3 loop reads CASSGPDQPQHF. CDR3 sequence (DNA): TGTGCCAGCTCAGGACCCGATCAGCCCCAGCATTTT.

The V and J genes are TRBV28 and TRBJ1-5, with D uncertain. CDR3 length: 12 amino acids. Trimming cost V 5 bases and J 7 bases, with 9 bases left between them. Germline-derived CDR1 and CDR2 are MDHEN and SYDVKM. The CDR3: CASSLAGQPQHF. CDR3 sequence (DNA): TGTGCCAGCAGTCTTGCGGGGCAGCCCCAGCATTTT.

The CDR3 DNA follows: TGTGCCAGCAATCAGAGGTGGCTAGCGGGAGTCCACGGGGAGCTGTTTTTT. Translating gives CASNQRWLAGVHGELFF. The rearrangement links TRBV2 to TRBJ2-2; 10 bases are shared with TRBD2. Germline trimming cut 7 bases from V and 7 bases from J; bases unmatched to any gene: 15. Germline V lookup: CDR1 SNHLY, CDR2 FYNNEI. The length of the CDR3 is 17 residues.

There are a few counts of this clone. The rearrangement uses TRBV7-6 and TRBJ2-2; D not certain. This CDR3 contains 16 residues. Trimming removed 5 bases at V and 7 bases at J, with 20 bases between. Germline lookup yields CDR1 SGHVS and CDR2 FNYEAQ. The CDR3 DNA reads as TGTGCCAGCAGCCCAGGAGTAAAAGGGAAGGTCGGGGAGCTGTTTTTT. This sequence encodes CASSPGVKGKVGELFF.

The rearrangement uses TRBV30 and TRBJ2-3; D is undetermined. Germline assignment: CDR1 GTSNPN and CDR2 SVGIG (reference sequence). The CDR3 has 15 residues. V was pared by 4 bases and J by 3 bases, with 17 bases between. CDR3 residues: CAWTPRSGLTDTQYF. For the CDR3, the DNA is TGTGCCTGGACTCCACGGTCGGGCCTTACAGATACGCAGTATTTT.